This TCR beta chain was obtained from a study of blood T cell repertoires in COVID-19. Study summary: Samples of COVID-19 (acute and convalescent) were obtained from the United States, Italy and Spain. PBMCs, B-cell-depleted T cells, or T cells were the source of the cDNA or gDNA that made up the material.

V was pared by 5 bases and J by 0 bases, with 6 bases of the junction left unmatched. The CDR3 sequence is 15 residues long. Looked up from germline, CDR1 is MDHEN and CDR2 is SYDVKM. The method was immunoSEQ multiplex PCR; TCRdb's version includes in-frame clones alone and lacks a portion of them. The sample has some 170,000 clones; roughly 89% are singletons. The chain recombines TRBV28 with TRBJ1-2; TRBD1 matches 7 bases. Sequenced input: peripheral blood. The clonotype originates from a woman aged 45 to 65 with acute or convalescent COVID-19. The CDR3, as DNA: TGTGCCAGCAGTGAGGGGACAGATTCTAACTATGGCTACACCTTC. This encodes CASSEGTDSNYGYTF.